This T cell receptor (beta chain) came from a study of T cells after yellow fever vaccination. Regarding the study as a whole: Although the secondary response was weaker, it peaked faster, at day 5 versus 15. The appearance of a small share of clonotypes in both CD4 and CD8 compartments was observed. Contamination of FACS-sorted repertoires by abundant clonotypes from the bulk population could occur.

5'RACE template switching produced TCR cDNA carrying a universal primer site and UMIs. One entry per CDR3 protein, called by TCRdb with MiXCR from the 5' RACE reads. Of a few hundred thousand distinct CDR3 sequences in the sample, around 4.5% were seen once. This clonotype came up many times. Its antigen is unknown. Between the trimmed V and J ends, which lost 1 base and 5 bases, there was a span of 11 bases. The CDR3 extends over 15 amino acids. In germline, CDR1 is MNHEY, CDR2 SMNVEV (reference sequence). This clonotype was obtained from a man younger than 35 who received the YFV17D yellow fever vaccine. This specimen consisted of PBMCs, obtained 15 days after the yellow fever booster vaccination. The chain has TRBV27 and TRBJ2-2; the D gene could be TRBD1 or TRBD2 (6 bases each). The CDR3 region is CASSLWGARTGELFF. The CDR3 nucleotides are TGTGCCAGCAGTTTATGGGGGGCGAGGACCGGGGAGCTGTTTTTT.